These 24 T cell receptor beta chains share one sample of origin, sequenced in a study of blood T cell repertoires in COVID-19. Method: immunoSEQ multiplex PCR; TCRdb's copy keeps in-frame clones and lacks some. The sample has 100,000 to 150,000 clones, 81% seen once; the top ten hold 8.4%. Sequencing was done on a sample of peripheral blood. The receptor set was obtained from a woman aged 55-75 years with active or convalescent COVID-19.

The chain joins TRBV7-9 to TRBJ2-3, with a tentative D call TRBD2 (6 bases). The CDR3 consists of 14 residues. Germline V CDR1 and CDR2: SEHNR, FQNEAQ (reference sequence). Between the trimmed V and J ends, which lost 3 bases and 2 bases, there was a span of 9 bases. CDR3 loop: CASSFGRDTDTQYF. DNA for the CDR3: TGTGCCAGCAGCTTCGGGCGGGACACAGATACGCAGTATTTT.

CDR3 sequence reads: CSASISRTSGIYEQYF. Here the CDR3 DNA reads TGCAGTGCTAGTATTTCTCGGACTAGCGGAATCTACGAGCAGTACTTC. The V and J genes are TRBV20-1 and TRBJ2-7, with 10 nucleotides matching TRBD2. V shed 3 bases, J shed 3 bases, and the junction held 11 bases outside the gene matches. The germline gives CDR1 DFQATT, CDR2 SNEGSKA (reference sequence). The CDR3 covers 16 residues.

The genes are TRBV2 and TRBJ2-1, with TRBD2 as a possible D gene (6 bases). Trimming removed 4 bases at V and 5 bases at J, with 12 bases between. Per germline, CDR1 SNHLY and CDR2 FYNNEI. The CDR3 is 14 amino acids. The CDR3 DNA sequence: TGTGCCAGCAGTGTTAATAGCGGAAACAATGAGCAGTTCTTC. Encoded protein: CASSVNSGNNEQFF.

The chain joins TRBV10-1 to TRBJ2-5; possible D gene TRBD2, 5 bases. The V and J ends lost 5 bases and 1 base respectively, with 8 bases between them. CDR3 length: 13 amino acids. Germline V CDR1 and CDR2: WNHNN, SYGVQD (reference sequence). This CDR3 is CASSPGIQETQYF. CDR3 nucleotides: TGCGCCAGCAGTCCGGGGATCCAAGAGACCCAGTACTTC.

The chain recombines TRBV11-3 with TRBJ1-1; TRBD1 might be the D (6 bases). Deletions cut 5 bases from V and 1 base from J, with 8 bases between. Germline V gene sequence: CDR1 SGHNT, CDR2 YENEEA. The CDR3 runs to 13 residues. This chain's CDR3 is CASSPRGNTEAFF. CDR3 nucleotides: TGTGCCAGCAGCCCCAGGGGGAACACTGAAGCTTTCTTT.

The chain links TRBV7-6 to TRBJ1-1; tentatively, D is TRBD1 (5 bases). Germline CDR1 SGHVS, CDR2 FNYEAQ. V gave up 5 bases and J gave up 1 base, with 14 bases separating them. The CDR3 consists of 15 residues. Here the CDR3 reads CASSRAADRNTEAFF. The CDR3 coding sequence is TGTGCCAGCAGCAGAGCCGCTGACAGGAACACTGAAGCTTTCTTT.

The rearrangement joins TRBV2 to TRBJ2-5; D ambiguous. The germline gives CDR1 SNHLY, CDR2 FYNNEI. Trimming took 9 bases from V and 1 from J, leaving 3 bases between them. The CDR3 is 10 residues long. In DNA form, the CDR3 reads TGTGCCAGTATCCAAGAGACCCAGTACTTC. Amino acids: CASIQETQYF.

This clone was detected only a few times. The V gene is TRBV28, the J gene TRBJ1-5; a possible D gene is TRBD1 (5 bases). V dropped 6 bases and J dropped 1 base, with 16 bases sitting between them. Looked up from germline, CDR1 is MDHEN and CDR2 is SYDVKM. This CDR3 is 16 amino acids long. This chain's CDR3 is CASRPGGGRSNQPQHF. CDR3 nucleotide sequence: TGTGCCAGCAGACCCGGGGGAGGACGGAGCAATCAGCCCCAGCATTTT. The full variable domain, with the rest looked up from reference TRBV28 and TRBJ1-5, is DVKVTQSSRYLVKRTGEKVFLECVQDMDHENMFWYRQDPGLGLRLIYFSYDVKMKEKGDIPEGYSVSREKKERFSLILESASTNQTSMYLCASRPGGGRSNQPQHFGDGTRLSIL.

The chain joins TRBV19 to TRBJ2-5; 8 bases fit TRBD1. The V segment lost 4 bases and the J segment 2 bases; nucleotides outside the gene matches: 3. This CDR3 has 14 amino acids. Germline V gene sequence: CDR1 LNHDA, CDR2 SQIVND (reference sequence). The CDR3 here is CASSTRTGQETQYF. CDR3 DNA sequence: TGTGCCAGTAGTACCCGGACAGGGCAAGAGACCCAGTACTTC.

This rearrangement joins TRBV7-2 to TRBJ2-1, with 9 bases aligning to TRBD2. V lost 7 bases to trimming and J lost 9 bases; unmatched junction nucleotides: 10. Germline CDR1 reads SGHTA; CDR2 reads FQGNSA. This CDR3 spans 14 amino acids. The CDR3 reads CASKLAGDFGEQFF. In nucleotides, the CDR3 is TGTGCCAGCAAGTTAGCGGGAGATTTCGGTGAGCAGTTCTTC.

This clone was picked up a small number of times. V gene TRBV18 combines with J gene TRBJ2-1; D is possibly TRBD2 (5 bases). Germline assignment: CDR1 KGHSH and CDR2 LQKENI. Trimming took 4 bases from V and 6 from J, leaving 16 bases between them. This CDR3 is 15 amino acids long. This chain's CDR3 is CASSQGLTPGNEQFF. CDR3 sequence (DNA): TGTGCCAGCTCACAAGGACTCACGCCGGGCAATGAGCAGTTCTTC. Drawing the rest from reference TRBV18 and TRBJ2-1, the complete variable domain is NAGVMQNPRHLVRRRGQEARLRCSPMKGHSHVYWYRQLPEEGLKFMVYLQKENIIDESGMPKERFSAEFPKEGPSILRIQQVVRGDSAAYFCASSQGLTPGNEQFFGPGTRLTVL.

This chain connects TRBV7-9 to TRBJ1-4; D is undetermined. V shed 3 bases and J shed 2 bases, with 7 bases lying between them. CDR1 is SEHNR and CDR2 is FQNEAQ in the germline V gene (reference sequence). This CDR3 comprises 14 residues. CDR3 in DNA: TGTGCCAGCAGCTTCAGTTACACTAATGAAAAACTGTTTTTT. Protein product: CASSFSYTNEKLFF.

In this sample, this clone turned up a few times. The chain employs TRBV27 and TRBJ1-3; D is perhaps TRBD1 (5 bases). V lost 6 bases to trimming and J lost 0 bases, with 12 bases between them. The length of the CDR3 is 15 residues. Germline-derived CDR1 and CDR2 are MNHEY and SMNVEV (reference sequence). The DNA of the CDR3 is TGTGCCAGCAGCCGCGGGGGGATCTCTGGAAACACCATATATTTT. Encoded protein: CASSRGGISGNTIYF.

The rearrangement uses TRBV12-5 and TRBJ2-5; D perhaps matches TRBD2 (6 bases). Per the germline V gene, CDR1 is LGHNT and CDR2 is FRNRAP. This CDR3 contains 13 residues. V lost 4 bases and J 1 base, leaving 7 bases between the germline ends. CDR3 residues: CASGSGLQETQYF. The CDR3 DNA reads TGTGCTAGTGGTTCGGGACTCCAAGAGACCCAGTACTTC. Using reference TRBV12-5 and TRBJ2-5 for the parts outside the CDR3, the full variable domain is DARVTQTPRHKVTEMGQEVTMRCQPILGHNTVFWYRQTMMQGLELLAYFRNRAPLDDSGMPKDRFSAEMPDATLATLKIQPSEPRDSAVYFCASGSGLQETQYFGPGTRLLVL.

This chain joins TRBV27 and TRBJ2-1; a weak D match, TRBD1 (6 bases). Germline-derived CDR1 and CDR2 are MNHEY and SMNVEV (reference sequence). The CDR3 contains 16 residues. V gave up 5 bases and J gave up 2 bases, with 16 bases separating them. In DNA, the CDR3 is TGTGCCAGCAGTCTGAGGGACACGGACCCCTACAATGAGCAGTTCTTC. It is translated as CASSLRDTDPYNEQFF.

The chain joins TRBV28 to TRBJ2-6, with D possibly being TRBD2 (5 bases). V was trimmed by 6 bases and J by 0 bases, leaving 15 bases between them. The CDR3 contains 17 residues. Germline V CDR1 and CDR2: MDHEN, SYDVKM. The CDR3 DNA is TGTGCCAGCAGGGACTGGGGTGACTTCTCTGGGGCCAACGTCCTGACTTTC. It translates to CASRDWGDFSGANVLTF.

V usage is TRBV5-6 and J usage is TRBJ1-6, with D unclear. Trimming cost V 4 bases and J 5 bases, with 13 bases left between them. The CDR3 extends over 15 amino acids. CDR1 and CDR2 from the germline V gene are SGHDT and YYEEEE. CDR3: CASSPRRANNSPLHF. Written as DNA, the CDR3 is TGTGCCAGCAGCCCTAGGAGGGCGAATAATTCACCCCTCCACTTT.

The chain recombines TRBV5-1 with TRBJ2-5; TRBD2 agrees at 7 bases. Germline CDR1 is SGHRS and CDR2 is YFSETQ. CDR3 length: 14 amino acids. Trimming took 2 bases from V and 4 from J; bases not matched to a gene: 5. The CDR3 spells CASSFGEGRETQYF. In DNA, the CDR3 is TGCGCCAGCAGCTTCGGGGAGGGGCGAGAGACCCAGTACTTC.

The sample holds one count of this clone. The rearrangement links TRBV28 to TRBJ2-4; 7 positions agree with TRBD1. V shed 2 bases and J 5 bases; nucleotides not matched to a gene: 3. Germline loops: CDR1 MDHEN, CDR2 SYDVKM. The CDR3 covers 14 residues. CDR3 sequence reads: CASSLRGPENIQYF. Here the CDR3 DNA reads TGTGCCAGCAGTTTAAGGGGGCCCGAAAACATTCAGTACTTC.

The V call is TRBV11-2, the J call TRBJ1-6; maybe TRBD1 (5 bases). Germline CDR1 and CDR2: SGHAT and FQNNGV. The CDR3 covers 15 residues. Trimming took off 2 bases at V and 11 bases at J, with 16 bases between the two ends. The CDR3 is CASSLNPAGQAPLHF. CDR3 DNA: TGTGCCAGCAGCTTAAACCCCGCAGGGCAGGCACCCCTCCACTTT.

On this clone itself: This CDR3 is also generated by other DNA sequences in the sample. This chain joins TRBV5-1 and TRBJ2-1, with a tentative D call TRBD2 (5 bases). V lost 1 base, J lost 7 bases, and 6 bases lay in between. Germline CDR1 and CDR2: SGHRS and YFSETQ. The CDR3 spans 12 residues. CDR3 coding DNA: TGCGCCAGCAGCTTGCCGGGAAATGAGCAGTTCTTC. Protein: CASSLPGNEQFF.

The CDR3 is CASSDENRAGYTF. The CDR3 DNA sequence: TGTGCCAGCAGTGACGAGAACAGGGCTGGCTACACCTTC. The chain links TRBV6-1 to TRBJ1-2; maybe TRBD1 (6 bases). Germline loops: CDR1 MNHNS, CDR2 SASEGT. The CDR3 length is 13 residues. Trimming removed 3 bases from V and 7 bases from J, with 12 bases in between.

This clone was counted at least ten times. J is TRBJ2-5 and V is TRBV19; 7 nucleotides agree with TRBD2. CDR1 and CDR2 (germline): LNHDA, SQIVND (reference sequence). J gave up 5 bases and V 6 bases, and 9 bases lay outside the gene matches. The CDR3 runs 14 residues. Written as DNA, the CDR3 is TGTGCCAGTAGACGACCTGGGGGGGACGAGACCCAGTACTTC. Amino acids: CASRRPGGDETQYF. Full variable domain (missing parts from reference TRBV19 and TRBJ2-5): DGGITQSPKYLFRKEGQNVTLSCEQNLNHDAMYWYRQDPGQGLRLIYYSQIVNDFQKGDIAEGYSVSREKKESFPLTVTSAQKNPTAFYLCASRRPGGDETQYFGPGTRLLVL.

This CDR3 is CASSQGYGTGVPGELFF. DNA for the CDR3: TGTGCCAGCAGCCAAGGCTACGGGACGGGGGTCCCCGGGGAGCTGTTTTTT. The J gene is TRBJ2-2, the V gene TRBV3-1 (or the pseudogene TRBV3-2); TRBD2 is a possible D gene (6 bases). Germline CDR1 and CDR2: LGHDT and YNNKEL (reference sequence). The CDR3 is 17 residues long. Trimming cost V 1 base and J 6 bases, with 18 bases left between them.